This T cell receptor (beta chain) originates from a study of cytomegalovirus exposure and HLA in healthy donors. Study-wide results and limits: Cytomegalovirus-associated status was assigned to approximately 160 TCR beta chains.

The primer mix had 60 Vbeta and 13 Jbeta primers. The protocol was immunoSEQ multiplex PCR, while the TCRdb copy is restricted to in-frame clones and leaves out a portion. The table has about 130,000 clones, about 73% seen once; the top ten hold roughly 2%. Trimming cost V 3 bases and J 8 bases, with 7 bases left between them. The V gene's germline CDR1 is ENHRY and CDR2 SYGVKD. The CDR3 runs to 12 residues. About this clone itself: The antigen is not known.

Sequenced: PBMCs. J is TRBJ1-4 and V is TRBV10-3, with unresolved D. This clonotype was sampled from a woman aged 60-75 years in good health and CMV-seropositive. The CDR3 DNA is TGTGCCATCAGTGATAGTTGGGAAAAACTGTTTTTT. Translating gives CAISDSWEKLFF.